These 15 T cell receptor beta chains were all obtained from the same sample, sequenced in a study of Graves' ophthalmopathy and Graves' hyperthyroidism. From RNA, the CDR3 regions of TCR beta chains were amplified and sequenced. HTBI primers were employed in first-round RT-PCR, then a second-round multiplex PCR followed. TCRdb re-called the multiplex PCR reads with MiXCR, one entry per CDR3 protein. The sample has 1 million to 1.3 million distinct CDR3 sequences, around a third seen once. The material sequenced was peripheral blood or thyroid tissue (not recorded which). The receptors were gathered from an adult man with Graves' hyperthyroidism.

The chain employs TRBV27 and TRBJ2-5; TRBD1 might be the D (5 bases). Per germline, CDR1 MNHEY and CDR2 SMNVEV (reference sequence). This CDR3 comprises 14 residues. The V end was cut by 6 bases, the J end by 2 bases, with 13 bases between. CDR3 in amino acids: CASRPRRDQETQYF. In DNA, the CDR3 is TGTGCCAGCAGACCCCGCAGGGATCAAGAGACCCAGTACTTC.

In its sample, this clonotype was seen many times. This chain links TRBV7-8 with TRBJ1-1; D remains ambiguous. V lost 1 base to trimming and J lost 0 bases, with 15 bases between them. Germline CDR1 is SGHVS and CDR2 is FQNEAQ. The CDR3 loop spans 17 amino acids. The DNA of the CDR3 is TGTGCCAGCAGCTTAGTCCCTATGTGGGCGATGAACACTGAAGCTTTCTTT. This codes for CASSLVPMWAMNTEAFF.

The CDR3 reads CAISESDRGRSEQYF. Here the CDR3 DNA reads TGTGCCATCAGTGAGTCCGACAGGGGGCGAAGCGAGCAGTACTTC. The chain employs TRBV10-3 and TRBJ2-7; TRBD1 matches 10 bases. With V trimmed by 0 bases and J by 6 bases, 5 bases remained unmatched. This CDR3 region has 15 residues. Germline-derived CDR1 and CDR2 are ENHRY and SYGVKD.

This sequence joins TRBV7-2 and TRBJ1-1; the D is unclear. CDR1 is SGHTA and CDR2 is FQGNSA in the germline V gene. This CDR3 is built from 13 residues. V was pared by 5 bases and J by 10 bases, with 17 bases between. CDR3 protein: CASSPRGQQGAFF. CDR3 DNA sequence: TGTGCCAGCAGCCCTCGAGGGCAGCAAGGAGCTTTCTTT.

This clonotype turned up a few times. A much larger clone lies a single base off, so this may be a read error. The chain carries TRBV19 and TRBJ1-5; possible D gene TRBD1, 6 bases. CDR3 length equals 12 residues. The germline V and J ends were trimmed by 8 bases and 5 bases, with 10 bases remaining between them. Germline CDR1 reads LNHDA; CDR2 reads SQIVND (reference sequence). The CDR3 sequence is CASARGYQPQHF. In nucleotides, the CDR3 is TGTGCCAGTGCCAGGGGTTATCAGCCCCAGCATTTT.

This chain connects TRBV5-1 to TRBJ2-5; TRBD2 agrees at 8 bases. Per germline, CDR1 SGHRS and CDR2 YFSETQ. Unmatched junction bases numbered 12, after V lost 4 bases and J lost 4 bases. The CDR3 consists of 16 residues. This CDR3 reads CASSTTTGTSGETQYF. The CDR3 nucleotides read TGCGCCAGCAGCACAACTACCGGGACTAGTGGAGAGACCCAGTACTTC.

This clonotype was counted between two and nine times. The chain links TRBV20-1 to TRBJ2-2; the match to TRBD2 covers 12 bases. The CDR3 runs 17 residues. Germline trimming cut 1 base from V and 5 bases from J; bases unmatched to any gene: 8. The V gene's germline CDR1 is DFQATT and CDR2 SNEGSKA (reference sequence). The CDR3 loop reads CSARASASGRETGELFF. The CDR3 nucleotides are TGCAGTGCTAGAGCCTCGGCTAGCGGGAGGGAGACCGGGGAGCTGTTTTTT.

This clonotype was found many times. The chain employs TRBV4-3 and TRBJ1-2; no definite D call. The length of the CDR3 is 16 residues. Germline CDR1 reads LGHNA; CDR2 reads YSLEER. Trimming pared 0 bases from V and 7 bases from J, leaving 18 bases between. Written as DNA, the CDR3 is TGCGCCAGCAGCCAAGATCCCAATGAACCCGGCCGTGGCTACACCTTC. Its protein is CASSQDPNEPGRGYTF.

This clonotype has at least ten counts. This chain connects TRBV7-7 to TRBJ2-5, with TRBD2 as a possible D gene (6 bases). V was shortened by 5 bases and J by 5 bases, with 15 bases between the two germline ends. CDR3 length: 14 residues. Germline assignment: CDR1 SSHAT and CDR2 FNYEAQ (reference sequence). The chain's CDR3 is CASSPRRDSETQYF. The CDR3 DNA follows: TGTGCCAGCAGCCCCCGCCGGGACTCGGAGACCCAGTACTTC.

This clonotype showed up many times. V usage is TRBV7-9 and J usage is TRBJ1-1; D perhaps matches TRBD1 (6 bases). Germline-derived CDR1 and CDR2 are SEHNR and FQNEAQ (reference sequence). The CDR3 is 16 residues long. Trimming stripped 1 base from V and 1 base from J, with 13 bases between. The CDR3 bases are TGTGCCAGCAGCTTAGGGGGGGGCTTACAGAACACTGAAGCTTTCTTT. This encodes CASSLGGGLQNTEAFF. Together with reference TRBV7-9 and TRBJ1-1, the CDR3 gives the full variable domain: DTGVSQNPRHKITKRGQNVTFRCDPISEHNRLYWYRQTLGQGPEFLTYFQNEAQLEKSRLLSDRFSAERPKGSFSTLEIQRTEQGDSAMYLCASSLGGGLQNTEAFFGQGTRLTVV.

This clonotype was recorded at least ten times. The V and J genes are TRBV19 and TRBJ1-2, with a possible D match to TRBD1 (5 bases). Germline values: CDR1 LNHDA, CDR2 SQIVND (reference sequence). V was trimmed by 5 bases and J by 4 bases, leaving 20 bases between them. CDR3 size: 16 residues. The CDR3 loop is CASSAVGTEALYGYTF. CDR3 DNA: TGTGCCAGTAGTGCCGTAGGGACCGAAGCTCTCTATGGCTACACCTTC.

The V and J genes are TRBV4-3 and TRBJ1-1; D is uncertain. Looked up from germline, CDR1 is LGHNA and CDR2 is YSLEER. Deletions cut 1 base from V and 2 bases from J, with 11 bases between. The CDR3 consists of 15 residues. CDR3 sequence reads: CASSQVSTENTEAFF. The CDR3 coding sequence is TGCGCCAGCAGCCAAGTTAGTACGGAAAACACTGAAGCTTTCTTT.

This clonotype was seen only a few times. The chain recombines TRBV19 with TRBJ1-5; D gene ambiguous. V lost 3 bases and J 3 bases, leaving 12 bases between the germline ends. CDR3 length: 15 amino acids. CDR1 and CDR2 (germline): LNHDA, SQIVND (reference sequence). CDR3 nucleotides: TGTGCCAGTAGTATCAGGAGCGCTTTCAATCAGCCCCAGCATTTT. This sequence encodes CASSIRSAFNQPQHF.

This clonotype has at least ten counts. V and J are TRBV7-2 and TRBJ2-6; D is perhaps TRBD2 (6 bases). Trimming stripped 4 bases from V and 1 base from J, with 11 bases between. The germline gives CDR1 SGHTA, CDR2 FQGNSA. This CDR3 comprises 16 residues. The CDR3 is CASSSSTSSGANVLTF. Written as DNA, the CDR3 is TGTGCCAGCAGCTCATCGACTAGTTCTGGGGCCAACGTCCTGACTTTC. The full variable domain, rest sourced from reference TRBV7-2 and TRBJ2-6, is GAGVSQSPSNKVTEKGKDVELRCDPISGHTALYWYRQSLGQGLEFLIYFQGNSAPDKSGLPSDRFSAERTGGSVSTLTIQRTQQEDSAVYLCASSSSTSSGANVLTFGAGSRLTVL.

This clonotype was counted many times. DNA of the CDR3: TGTGCCATGGCCCGGGACGGGAGCAATCAGCCCCAGCATTTT. This gives the protein CAMARDGSNQPQHF. The V gene is TRBV19, the J gene TRBJ1-5; a weak D match, TRBD1 (5 bases). Germline V CDR1 and CDR2: LNHDA, SQIVND (reference sequence). Between the trimmed V and J ends, which lost 10 bases and 1 base, there was a span of 14 bases. The CDR3 spans 14 residues.